Below are 8 T cell receptor beta chains sequenced from a single sample in a study of OX40 agonist ivuxolimab in advanced cancers. This table comes from immunoSEQ multiplex PCR, and its TCRdb copy is limited to in-frame clones, with some not included. Of tens of thousands of clones listed, roughly nine tenths were seen once; the top ten hold 3% to 4%. The sample here was CD4+ or CD8+ T cells sorted from blood, taken in a trial of the OX40 agonist ivuxolimab. The receptors here all came from an adult with an advanced solid tumor such as melanoma, head and neck, liver or kidney cancer.

The chain uses TRBV6-6 and TRBJ2-3; TRBD2 aligns across 10 bases. The J segment lost 3 bases and the V segment lost 1 base, leaving 4 bases of the junction unmatched. Germline V gene data show CDR1 as MNHNY and CDR2 as SVGAGI (reference sequence). CDR3 length: 16 residues. For the CDR3, the DNA is TGTGCCAGCAGTTACTACCTAGCGGGAGTAACAGATACGCAGTATTTT. This translates into CASSYYLAGVTDTQYF.

With respect to this clone: Germline and junction disagree at one end, which may indicate a read error. The V and J genes are TRBV19 and TRBJ2-4; D unresolved. The germline CDR1 and CDR2 sequences are LNHDA and SQIVND (reference sequence). This CDR3 has 17 amino acids. In nucleotides, the CDR3 is TGTGCCAGTAGTATTAGTTGGTGGGCTGAAGCCAAAAACATTCAGCACTTC. Translated: CASSISWWAEAKNIQHF.

The rearrangement uses TRBV2 and TRBJ2-7; 9 bases agree with TRBD1. The CDR3 extends over 16 amino acids. Trimming cost V 7 bases and J 4 bases; bases outside gene matches: 14. CDR1 is SNHLY, CDR2 FYNNEI, per germline. The CDR3 region is CASNPIGGTGSYEQYF. Written as DNA, the CDR3 is TGTGCCAGCAACCCGATAGGTGGGACAGGGTCGTACGAGCAGTACTTC. Looking up the rest from reference TRBV2 and TRBJ2-7 gives the full variable domain: EPEVTQTPSHQVTQMGQEVILRCVPISNHLYFYWYRQILGQKVEFLVSFYNNEISEKSEIFDDQFSVERPDGSNFTLKIRSTKLEDSAMYFCASNPIGGTGSYEQYFGPGTRLTVT.

The chain joins TRBV5-1 to TRBJ2-7; 11 bases fit TRBD2. Germline V gives CDR1 SGHRS, CDR2 YFSETQ. The CDR3 covers 15 residues. The V and J ends lost 7 bases and 4 bases, in that order; junction bases with no gene match: 10. As DNA, the CDR3 is TGCGCCAGCCAACCACTAGCGGGAGTGGAGTACGAGCAGTACTTC. It encodes CASQPLAGVEYEQYF.

V and J are TRBV7-9 and TRBJ2-5, with 11 bases that match TRBD2. The CDR3 covers 15 residues. V was clipped by 2 bases and J by 3 bases; unmatched bases: 2. The germline V gene encodes CDR1 SEHNR and CDR2 FQNEAQ (reference sequence). CDR3 protein: CASSLIAGGEETQYF. Here the CDR3 DNA reads TGTGCCAGCAGCTTAATAGCGGGAGGGGAAGAGACCCAGTACTTC.

The chain carries TRBV7-9 and TRBJ2-1, with D possibly called TRBD1 or TRBD2 (5 bases each). V lost 2 bases and J 7 bases, leaving 18 bases between the germline ends. Germline lookup yields CDR1 SEHNR and CDR2 FQNEAQ (reference sequence). The CDR3 consists of 16 residues. The CDR3 nucleotides read TGTGCCAGCAGCTTACCTTGGGACCGCATAAAGAATGAGCAGTTCTTC. It translates to CASSLPWDRIKNEQFF.

The J gene is TRBJ2-6, the V gene TRBV19, with D unclear. This CDR3 is 12 amino acids long. V lost 6 bases and J 2 bases, leaving 2 bases between the germline ends. Germline V CDR1 and CDR2: LNHDA, SQIVND (reference sequence). CDR3 DNA sequence: TGTGCCAGTAGGACTGGGGCCAACGTCCTGACTTTC. It codes for CASRTGANVLTF.

This chain links TRBV27 with TRBJ1-2; D remains ambiguous. CDR3 length: 14 residues. V shed 0 bases and J shed 4 bases, with 9 bases lying between them. Germline CDR1 reads MNHEY; CDR2 reads SMNVEV (reference sequence). CDR3 sequence reads: CASSLSEDFYGYTF. CDR3 in DNA: TGTGCCAGCAGTTTATCCGAAGACTTCTATGGCTACACCTTC.